Sequencing of this TCR beta chain was carried out in a study of OX40 agonist ivuxolimab in advanced cancers. Study-wide background: The dose-escalation group included hepatocellular carcinoma, melanoma, renal cell carcinoma and head and neck cancer. Study observations and caveats: Compared with CD4+, CD8+ T cells on average had more expanded clones. By week 6 at 0.1 to 3.0 mg/kg, blood CD4+ and CD8+ T cells had expanded clonally.

With 4 bases removed from V and 3 bases from J, the gap between germline ends came to 15 bases. This CDR3 is 15 amino acids long. In germline, CDR1 is LGHNA, CDR2 YNFKEQ. This table comes from immunoSEQ multiplex PCR, and its TCRdb copy is limited to in-frame clones, with some not included. This repertoire shows about 120,000 clones, just over 90% found once; its top ten account for around 0.15%. This clone was observed a few times. Its specificity is not known. This sequence was found in an adult with an advanced solid tumor such as melanoma, head and neck, liver or kidney cancer. This chain links TRBV4-2 with TRBJ2-5; D might be TRBD1 (6 bases). Sequenced material: CD4+ or CD8+ T cells sorted from blood, taken in a trial of the OX40 agonist ivuxolimab. Here the CDR3 reads CASSRTRDTEETQYF. For the CDR3, the DNA is TGTGCCAGCAGCCGCACCCGGGACACCGAAGAGACCCAGTACTTC.